The clone carrying this T cell receptor beta chain was detected a few times. Its antigen remains unidentified. This CDR3 is built from 15 residues. Germline V gene data show CDR1 as MRHNA and CDR2 as SNTAGT. V lost 0 bases, J lost 6 bases, and 6 bases stayed unmatched. This record comes from a study of cytomegalovirus exposure and HLA in healthy donors. Study-wide results and limits: Among TCR sequences, most were rare, though some public TCRs appeared in many donors. It was 150 to 200 TCR beta chains that were listed as cytomegalovirus-associated. A classifier reportedly called cytomegalovirus status with high sensitivity and specificity. Through in vitro validation, three CMV-associated chains were shown to be specific for CMV antigens.

Some clones are missing from TCRdb's copy, which holds only in-frame ones; the method was immunoSEQ multiplex PCR. The sample holds approximately 97,000 clones, roughly 95% seen once. The TCR was taken from a woman aged 18-29 years in good health and CMV-seronegative. Input material: PBMCs. J is TRBJ1-2 and V is TRBV6-4; 8 bases map to TRBD1. The CDR3 nucleotides are TGTGCCAGCAGTGACTCGGAGACAGGGGATGATGGCTACACCTTC. It encodes CASSDSETGDDGYTF.